Here is one T cell receptor (beta chain) with its context. What it binds is unknown. Using immunoSEQ multiplex PCR, the repertoire was profiled, and TCRdb retains in-frame clones only, with some absent. The sample has under 150,000 clones; 85% to 95% are singletons. The data are from a study of graft-versus-host responses after intestinal transplantation. Study conclusions and caveats: Recipient marrow contained GvH clones, some of which appeared first in ileum or blood.

Germline lookup yields CDR1 MNHNY and CDR2 SVGAGI (reference sequence). Trimming removed 5 bases from V and 5 bases from J; junction bases left unmatched: 2. The CDR3 is 12 amino acids. The source material was unstimulated CD4+ T cells sorted from spleen or lymph node cells, sampled before intestinal transplant. The chain joins TRBV6-6 to TRBJ1-1, with 7 bases identical to TRBD1. This receptor was identified in a human donor who received an intestinal transplant. The chain's CDR3 is CASSTTGTEAFF. The CDR3 region has the DNA TGTGCCAGCAGTACGACAGGGACTGAAGCTTTCTTT.